This TCR beta chain appears in the sequencing data of a study of beta chain features in type 1 diabetes. Turning to the study itself: All of the samples together had roughly 110 million sorted cells examined.

The CDR3 extends over 16 amino acids. Between the trimmed V and J ends, which lost 0 bases and 3 bases, there was a span of 15 bases. Germline-derived CDR1 and CDR2 are SGHRS and YFSETQ. For this clone: Antigen: not known.

Study outcomes and limitations: The study found that naive, central memory and Treg TCRB repertoires appeared more similar in patients than in healthy donors. The study notes PCR might favor shorter templates equally in patients and controls. In every one of the four CD4+ subsets, TCRB CDR3s were moderately but significantly shorter in Type 1 diabetes patients.

As every portion of the isolated RNA was reverse transcribed, the sequencing read expressed TCRB transcripts. Sequencing used immunoSEQ multiplex PCR; TCRdb keeps in-frame clones, though not all of them. The profile shows 330,000 or so clones, around 20% of them singletons. Sample: naive CD4+ T cells from blood. The J gene is TRBJ1-1, the V gene TRBV5-1, with D possibly TRBD1 on 5 matching bases. This clonotype originated in a woman aged 18-29 years in good health. CDR3 in amino acids: CASSLARGIRDTEAFF. CDR3 sequence (DNA): TGCGCCAGCAGCTTGGCGCGGGGGATAAGGGACACTGAAGCTTTCTTT.